This T cell receptor beta chain is from a study of somatic mutations in cytotoxic T cells in rheumatoid arthritis. V lost 6 bases to trimming and J lost 3 bases; unmatched junction nucleotides: 4. The CDR3 totals 13 residues. Germline loops: CDR1 MNHNY, CDR2 SVGAGI (reference sequence). This clone was seen more than once but under ten times. Using immunoSEQ multiplex PCR, the repertoire was profiled, and TCRdb retains in-frame clones only, with some absent. The data show more than 9,500 clones, with around 83% seen just once and approximately 15% held by the top ten. The source of this sequence is a woman aged 60-75 years in good health. The sample taken for sequencing was CD8+ T cells sorted from blood. The chain employs TRBV6-6 and TRBJ1-1; 7 bases are a match to TRBD1. For the CDR3, the DNA is TGTGCCAGCAGCCAACAGGGGTACACTGAAGCTTTCTTT. Translating it yields CASSQQGYTEAFF.